The clone carrying this T cell receptor (beta chain) has a handful of counts. Its target is not known. These data come from a study of T cells after yellow fever vaccination. For the study at large: Fractions with few cells were prepared using SMART-Seq v4 Ultra Low Input. Study results and caveats: The study re-detected most primary-vaccination clones after the booster (96% CD4, around 89% CD8). Abundant contaminating clonotypes from the bulk population could appear in FACS-sorted repertoires.

The 5'RACE template-switching step produced TCR cDNA and added a universal primer site and UMIs. TCRdb processed the 5' RACE reads anew with MiXCR; each CDR3 protein has one entry. The sample shows 150,000 to 200,000 distinct CDR3 sequences, approximately 11% of them seen only once. Germline V gives CDR1 MNHNY, CDR2 SVGAGI (reference sequence). The ends lost 10 bases at V and 0 bases at J; junction bases unmatched: 15. The CDR3 loop spans 17 amino acids. This clonotype was obtained from a man in his late teens or twenties who received the YFV17D yellow fever vaccine. This sample comprised CD8+ T cells sorted from PBMCs, obtained 15 days after the yellow fever booster vaccination. The chain couples TRBV6-6 to TRBJ2-3; 8 nucleotides match TRBD2. CDR3: CATRSGGLLLSTDTQYF. The CDR3 DNA reads TGTGCCACACGGAGCGGGGGCCTGTTACTTAGCACAGATACGCAGTATTTT.